This T cell receptor (beta chain) derives from a study of neurological immune-mediated disorders. This clonotype has ten or more counts. Its matching antigen is unknown. Study-wide findings and caveats: HTLV-1-associated myelopathy led in TCR clonal expansion, while multiple sclerosis ranked lowest, below healthy controls.

The team produced cDNA through 5'RACE using 10-nucleotide random UMIs. TCRdb re-analysed the 5' RACE reads in MiXCR, keeping a single row per CDR3 protein. The data hold 55,000 to 75,000 distinct CDR3 sequences, with roughly 15% observed a single time. The CDR3 contains 16 residues. In germline, CDR1 is KGHDR, CDR2 SFDVKD. V was pared by 3 bases and J by 0 bases, with 11 bases between. Documented time point: longitudinal time-point 1 (baseline). Sequences were obtained from PBMCs. The sequence derives from a female donor with HTLV-1-associated myelopathy (HAM/TSP). This sequence joins TRBV24-1 and TRBJ2-1; maybe TRBD2 (7 bases). The CDR3 DNA sequence: TGTGCCACCAGTGATAAGGGAGGGGGCTCCTACAATGAGCAGTTCTTC. Its translation is CATSDKGGGSYNEQFF.